This T cell receptor (beta chain) was captured by sequencing in a study of identical twins. Remarks on this clonotype: The target antigen is unknown.

The CDR3 covers 16 residues. V gave up 4 bases and J gave up 3 bases, with 18 bases separating them. Looked up from germline, CDR1 is SGHAT and CDR2 is FQNNGV. Findings and limits, study-wide: Out-of-frame sharing of TCR alpha in monozygotic twins was underestimated by models. Analyses based on zero insertions could be partly confounded by invariant MAIT and iNKT cells.

In every case, the donor was a healthy Caucasian. Unique molecular identifiers were present on the cDNA, and a universal primer site came from template switching. TCRdb processed the 5' RACE reads anew with MiXCR; each CDR3 protein has one entry. The sample comprises around 1.7 million distinct CDR3 sequences, 25% to 35% of which are singletons, and around 0.25% rests with the top ten. The TCR sequence derives from a newborn girl in good health. This chain joins TRBV11-2 and TRBJ2-5; D is possibly TRBD1 or TRBD2 (5 bases each). Sequencing was carried out using cord blood. The CDR3 sequence is CASSWGSATVKETQYF. The CDR3 bases are TGTGCCAGCAGCTGGGGGAGCGCGACGGTAAAAGAGACCCAGTACTTC.